The 21 T cell receptor beta chains below all came from one sample that was sequenced in a study of cytomegalovirus exposure and HLA in healthy donors. Clones were sequenced by immunoSEQ multiplex PCR, and TCRdb holds only the in-frame ones, with some missing. The table includes over 55,000 clones, roughly 90% detected once. The specimen sequenced was PBMCs. Receptor source: a man aged 18 to 30 in good health and CMV-seronegative.

The count of this clone is one. This chain joins TRBV29-1 and TRBJ1-1; a weak D match, TRBD1 (5 bases). CDR1 is SQVTM, CDR2 ANQGSEA, per germline. Trimming took off 3 bases at V and 6 bases at J, with 17 bases between the two ends. The CDR3 has 14 residues. The CDR3 nucleotides are TGCAGCGTTGAGTTAGGGGCCCTTCGCGCTGAAGCTTTCTTT. Protein: CSVELGALRAEAFF.

The CDR3 spells CASSWTHREGIDEQYF. The CDR3 DNA is TGTGCCAGCAGCTGGACCCACAGGGAGGGGATCGACGAGCAGTACTTC. V usage is TRBV5-8 and J usage is TRBJ2-7; tentative D call: TRBD2 (7 bases). CDR1 is SGHTS, CDR2 YDEGEE, per germline. The CDR3 runs 16 residues. V was pared by 3 bases and J by 5 bases, with 21 bases between.

This sequence joins TRBV19 and TRBJ1-2; the match to TRBD1 covers 7 bases. Germline V gene data show CDR1 as LNHDA and CDR2 as SQIVND (reference sequence). Trimming took 7 bases from V and 4 from J; bases not matched to a gene: 3. The CDR3 contains 12 residues. The CDR3 coding sequence is TGTGCCAGTAACACAGGGGTCTATGGCTACACCTTC. Protein sequence: CASNTGVYGYTF.

The chain couples TRBV6-6 to TRBJ2-1; D might be TRBD1 (6 bases). CDR1 is MNHNY and CDR2 is SVGAGI in the germline V gene (reference sequence). The CDR3 loop spans 13 amino acids. V lost 8 bases and J lost 8, with 16 bases in between. The CDR3 region is CASGPSGAHEQFF. The CDR3, as DNA: TGTGCCAGCGGCCCTTCAGGGGCCCATGAGCAGTTCTTC.

This chain links TRBV4-1 with TRBJ2-3; 11 nucleotides line up with TRBD2. This CDR3 has 19 amino acids. Germline trimming cut 1 base from V and 0 bases from J; bases unmatched to any gene: 9. Germline CDR1 reads MGHRA; CDR2 reads YSYEKL. The CDR3 DNA reads as TGCGCCAGCAGCCAAGGCCTAGCGGGAGGCGTTTCTAGCACAGATACGCAGTATTTT. This gives the protein CASSQGLAGGVSSTDTQYF.

This clone was seen once. This sequence joins TRBV27 and TRBJ1-3; perhaps TRBD1 as D (5 bases). The V and J ends lost 5 bases and 0 bases respectively, with 17 bases between them. This CDR3 is built from 17 residues. The germline V gene encodes CDR1 MNHEY and CDR2 SMNVEV (reference sequence). The CDR3 loop is CASSPNGRRASGNTIYF. The CDR3, as DNA: TGTGCCAGCAGTCCTAACGGCCGCAGGGCCTCTGGAAACACCATATATTTT.

This clone was seen many times. The CDR3 loop is CASSPGRQNYGYTF. The CDR3 DNA reads TGTGCCAGCAGCCCCGGGAGGCAGAACTATGGCTACACCTTC. The chain is built from TRBV27 and TRBJ1-2, with unresolved D. From germline, CDR1 is MNHEY and CDR2 SMNVEV (reference sequence). The CDR3 loop spans 14 amino acids. With 6 bases removed from V and 2 bases from J, the gap between germline ends came to 13 bases.

The chain is built from TRBV27 and TRBJ2-7; the match to TRBD1 covers 7 bases. Trimming at V came to 3 bases and at J to 3 bases, leaving 2 bases not matched to a gene. This CDR3 is built from 13 residues. From germline, CDR1 is MNHEY and CDR2 SMNVEV (reference sequence). The CDR3 DNA is TGTGCCAGCAGTTTTGACAGGGACTACGAGCAGTACTTC. It encodes CASSFDRDYEQYF.

V and J are TRBV19 and TRBJ2-5; TRBD1 matches at 8 bases. The CDR3 runs to 13 residues. Looked up from germline, CDR1 is LNHDA and CDR2 is SQIVND (reference sequence). The V gene end was trimmed by 6 bases and the J gene end by 5 bases; junction bases not matched to a gene: 5. The CDR3 bases are TGTGCCAGTAGCCCGACAGGGGTCGAGACCCAGTACTTC. Translated: CASSPTGVETQYF. Using reference TRBV19 and TRBJ2-5 for the parts outside the CDR3, the full variable domain is DGGITQSPKYLFRKEGQNVTLSCEQNLNHDAMYWYRQDPGQGLRLIYYSQIVNDFQKGDIAEGYSVSREKKESFPLTVTSAQKNPTAFYLCASSPTGVETQYFGPGTRLLVL.

For this clone: The sample holds other DNA sequences that translate to the same CDR3. The gene calls are TRBV28 and TRBJ2-5, with 15 nucleotides matching TRBD2. This CDR3 is built from 15 residues. CDR1 and CDR2 (germline): MDHEN, SYDVKM. The ends lost 3 bases at V and 4 bases at J; junction bases unmatched: 0. CDR3 sequence reads: CASSLGLAGGETQYF. CDR3 DNA sequence: TGTGCCAGCAGTTTGGGACTAGCGGGAGGAGAGACCCAGTACTTC.

The chain couples TRBV27 to TRBJ2-7, with 11 nucleotides matching TRBD2. The CDR3 loop spans 17 amino acids. Germline CDR1 and CDR2: MNHEY and SMNVEV (reference sequence). Trimming cost V 1 base and J 2 bases; bases outside gene matches: 7. CDR3 amino acids: CASSLWISSGRTYEQYF. For the CDR3, the DNA is TGTGCCAGCAGTTTATGGATTTCTAGCGGGAGGACCTACGAGCAGTACTTC.

The rearrangement links TRBV2 to TRBJ1-5; possibly TRBD1 for D (6 bases). V was trimmed by 7 bases and J by 3 bases, leaving 13 bases between them. The CDR3 loop spans 14 amino acids. Germline V gives CDR1 SNHLY, CDR2 FYNNEI. CDR3 sequence: CASNVQGINQPQHF. CDR3 bases: TGTGCCAGCAATGTTCAGGGGATCAATCAGCCCCAGCATTTT. Complete variable domain (other parts from reference TRBV2 and TRBJ1-5): EPEVTQTPSHQVTQMGQEVILRCVPISNHLYFYWYRQILGQKVEFLVSFYNNEISEKSEIFDDQFSVERPDGSNFTLKIRSTKLEDSAMYFCASNVQGINQPQHFGDGTRLSIL.

This clone appeared once. The chain carries TRBV7-2 and TRBJ2-2; 8 bases fit TRBD2. Germline V lookup: CDR1 SGHTA, CDR2 FQGNSA. Trimming at V came to 5 bases and at J to 2 bases, leaving 4 bases not matched to a gene. The CDR3 consists of 15 residues. CDR3 sequence (DNA): TGTGCCAGCAGCCCTGGGACTAGAAACACCGGGGAGCTGTTTTTT. Amino acid sequence: CASSPGTRNTGELFF.

This sequence joins TRBV10-1 and TRBJ2-3; TRBD2 aligns across 11 bases. Germline V gives CDR1 WNHNN, CDR2 SYGVQD (reference sequence). The length of the CDR3 is 14 residues. Trimming at V came to 4 bases and at J to 6 bases, leaving 3 bases not matched to a gene. The CDR3: CASSVRLAGDTQYF. CDR3 DNA: TGCGCCAGCAGTGTTCGACTAGCGGGGGATACGCAGTATTTT.

On this clone: Its ends do not fully match the called genes, so a read error is possible. V gene TRBV29-1 combines with J gene TRBJ1-2; D is ambiguous. CDR1 SQVTM and CDR2 ANQGSEA come from the germline V gene. This CDR3 contains 11 residues. CDR3 in amino acids: CIADTTHGYTF. The CDR3 DNA is TGTATAGCGGATACCACCCATGGCTACACCTTC.

V gene TRBV18 combines with J gene TRBJ1-1; D is possibly TRBD1 (6 bases). Germline CDR1 KGHSH, CDR2 LQKENI. The CDR3 contains 14 residues. V lost 3 bases to trimming and J lost 4 bases, with 12 bases between them. For the CDR3, the DNA is TGTGCCAGCTCACCGAAACAGGGAGCCACTGAAGCTTTCTTT. The encoded protein is CASSPKQGATEAFF.

The gene calls are TRBV6-5 and TRBJ1-4; tentative D call: TRBD1 (6 bases). Germline CDR1 MNHEY, CDR2 SVGAGI. The CDR3 spans 14 residues. V lost 6 bases, J lost 2 bases, and 10 bases lay in between. CDR3 amino acids: CASRQGSTNEKLFF. CDR3 coding DNA: TGTGCCAGCAGACAGGGATCCACTAATGAAAAACTGTTTTTT.

The J gene is TRBJ2-5, the V gene TRBV7-9; a weak D match, TRBD2 (7 bases). Deletions cut 5 bases from V and 5 bases from J, with 21 bases between. CDR1 is SEHNR, CDR2 FQNEAQ, per germline (reference sequence). The CDR3 length is 16 residues. CDR3 in DNA: TGTGCCAGCAGCGATCCCCGGACGGGGGGCCGGGAGACCCAGTACTTC. As protein: CASSDPRTGGRETQYF. Complete variable domain (other parts from reference TRBV7-9 and TRBJ2-5): DTGVSQNPRHKITKRGQNVTFRCDPISEHNRLYWYRQTLGQGPEFLTYFQNEAQLEKSRLLSDRFSAERPKGSFSTLEIQRTEQGDSAMYLCASSDPRTGGRETQYFGPGTRLLVL.

In this sample, this clone turned up once. Distinct nucleotide sequences in the sample also encode this CDR3. The chain couples TRBV9 to TRBJ2-1, with 7 bases lining up with TRBD2. J gave up 2 bases and V 0 bases, and 2 bases lay outside the gene matches. CDR1 and CDR2 (germline): SGDLS, YYNGEE. The CDR3 consists of 15 residues. The CDR3 sequence: CASSVASGTYNEQFF. DNA for the CDR3: TGTGCCAGCAGCGTAGCTAGCGGAACCTACAATGAGCAGTTCTTC.

The gene calls are TRBV6-5 and TRBJ2-1; D is perhaps TRBD1 (6 bases). CDR1 and CDR2 (germline): MNHEY, SVGAGI. CDR3 length equals 12 residues. The ends were cut back, 5 bases at V and 7 bases at J, with 9 bases in the middle. The chain's CDR3 is CASSPTGNEQFF. The CDR3 DNA reads TGTGCCAGCAGTCCCACAGGGAATGAGCAGTTCTTC.

The chain joins TRBV10-3 to TRBJ2-7; 10 bases fit TRBD2. V was pared by 6 bases and J by 0 bases, with 8 bases of the junction left unmatched. Per the germline V gene, CDR1 is ENHRY and CDR2 is SYGVKD. CDR3 size: 16 residues. This CDR3 reads CAIRETSGFSSYEQYF. In nucleotides, the CDR3 is TGTGCCATCAGGGAGACTAGCGGGTTCAGCTCCTACGAGCAGTACTTC.